What follows are 3 T cell receptor beta chains derived from one specimen sequenced in a study of T cells expressing NK-cell markers. TCRdb reprocessed the 5' RACE reads; each CDR3 protein has one entry and no DNA is given. Its table lists about 180,000 distinct CDR3 sequences. Sequencing used blood T cells: a sorted CD56 or NKG2C T cell subset, CD4+ or CD8+ T cells, or bulk PBMC T cells (not recorded which). These receptors all come from a woman aged 18-70 years in good health.

CDR3: CSAYGAPGSEKLFF. This sequence joins TRBV20-1 and TRBJ1-4. Germline V lookup: CDR1 DFQATT, CDR2 SNEGSKA (reference sequence). The CDR3 runs 14 residues.

V usage is TRBV7-8 and J usage is TRBJ2-4; with no DNA, the TCRdb D assignment of TRBD2 cannot be verified. Germline V gene lookup returns CDR1 SGHVS and CDR2 FQNEAQ. The CDR3 extends over 15 amino acids. CDR3 region: CASSQMTSGEDIQYF. Looking up the rest from reference TRBV7-8 and TRBJ2-4 gives the full variable domain: GAGVSQSPRYKVAKRGQDVALRCDPISGHVSLFWYQQALGQGPEFLTYFQNEAQLDKSGLPSDRFFAERPEGSVSTLKIQRTQQEDSAVYLCASSQMTSGEDIQYFGAGTRLSVL.

The CDR3 reads CASSPPWEDRTGELFF. This chain uses TRBV18 with TRBJ2-2; absent DNA, TCRdb's TRBD2 call cannot be checked. CDR1 is KGHSH, CDR2 LQKENI, per germline. This CDR3 spans 16 amino acids.